Described below is a single TCR beta chain sequence and its context. The clone's antigen remains unknown. The record has no base qualities; no much larger clone is one base away. Participants in the prospective study were aged roughly 18 to 90 years, lived in about two dozen United States geographic areas, and enrolled through a virtual design. To assign participants to cohorts, the prospective study relied on clinical history that participants themselves reported in a screening survey and a study questionnaire. ImmuneRACE Cohort 3 recovered participants were defined by two consecutive negative NP/OP PCR tests, healthcare professional clearance, or symptom resolution. In the prospective study, mobile phlebotomists collected whole blood, serum and a nasopharyngeal or oropharyngeal swab from each participant. Additional blood draws and questionnaires over an approximately two-month period could optionally be provided by prospective study participants. Before DNA extraction, blood samples from the prospective study were shipped at room temperature or frozen.

V gives up 6 bases and J gives up 0 bases, and the segment between their germline ends measures 14 bases. Reading from cysteine to phenylalanine, the CDR3 counts 15 amino acids. The retained sequence is limited to the CDR3, 45 bases, with the frame set at the first base. Reading the germline V gene gives CDR1 SGHAT and CDR2 FQNNGV. TCRbeta CDR3 regions were amplified from genomic DNA by means of the immunoSEQ Assay, a bias-controlled multiplex PCR. In the authors' own workflow: Nucleated cell counts per sample were estimated from amplification of reference gene primers within the assay. Sequence reads were collapsed and filtered to measure the absolute abundance of every unique TCRbeta CDR3 rearrangement. Productive Simpson clonality was computed per sample as the square root of Simpson's diversity index over productive rearrangements. In TCRdb, the immuneACCESS table is reduced to in-frame sequences with V and J assigned. These tables do not hold every clone; where another copy was compared, an unresolved V gene accounts for under half, and the others remain unexplained. Clone size and V and J calls were adopted from that table, with D and trimming inferred from the DNA. Here the sample has about half a million clones; approximately 86% occur a single time. The ten largest account for approximately 8.3% of the sample.

This entry is derived from a study of blood T cell repertoires in COVID-19 (dated by TCRdb to 2020 to 2022). About the full investigation: Samples covering the acute and convalescent phases of COVID-19 were provided by collaborators in the United States, Italy and Spain. Nearly every sample came with metadata listing a de-identified subject ID, COVID-19 status, age in years and sex. Where available, HLA class I and class II types were obtained from metadata supplied by the sample provider rather than from assay-based typing. Samples were obtained from the ongoing ImmuneRACE study (first 160 participants) and from over a thousand subjects provided by 6 global collaborators. The repertoires were released in a freely available public database intended as a resource for research on the immune response to SARS-CoV-2. The material from the prospective study consisted of cDNA or gDNA derived from T cells, B-cell-depleted T cells, or PBMCs. The dataset comprised deeply sampled blood TCRbeta repertoires from subjects exposed to, actively infected with, or recovered from COVID-19.

Broader findings and caveats from the paper: The amount of clinical and demographic metadata varied by source and participant and was provided uncurated.

Sequenced: PBMCs or T cells enriched from blood (not recorded which). The clonotype comes from a woman aged 60-70 years who had recovered from COVID-19. Rearrangement joined TRBV11-2 to TRBJ1-2; the D segment cannot be called with confidence. DNA sequence: TGTGCCAGCAGACCGTTCGGTACAGCTAACTATGGCTACACCTTC. The translation is CASRPFGTANYGYTF.